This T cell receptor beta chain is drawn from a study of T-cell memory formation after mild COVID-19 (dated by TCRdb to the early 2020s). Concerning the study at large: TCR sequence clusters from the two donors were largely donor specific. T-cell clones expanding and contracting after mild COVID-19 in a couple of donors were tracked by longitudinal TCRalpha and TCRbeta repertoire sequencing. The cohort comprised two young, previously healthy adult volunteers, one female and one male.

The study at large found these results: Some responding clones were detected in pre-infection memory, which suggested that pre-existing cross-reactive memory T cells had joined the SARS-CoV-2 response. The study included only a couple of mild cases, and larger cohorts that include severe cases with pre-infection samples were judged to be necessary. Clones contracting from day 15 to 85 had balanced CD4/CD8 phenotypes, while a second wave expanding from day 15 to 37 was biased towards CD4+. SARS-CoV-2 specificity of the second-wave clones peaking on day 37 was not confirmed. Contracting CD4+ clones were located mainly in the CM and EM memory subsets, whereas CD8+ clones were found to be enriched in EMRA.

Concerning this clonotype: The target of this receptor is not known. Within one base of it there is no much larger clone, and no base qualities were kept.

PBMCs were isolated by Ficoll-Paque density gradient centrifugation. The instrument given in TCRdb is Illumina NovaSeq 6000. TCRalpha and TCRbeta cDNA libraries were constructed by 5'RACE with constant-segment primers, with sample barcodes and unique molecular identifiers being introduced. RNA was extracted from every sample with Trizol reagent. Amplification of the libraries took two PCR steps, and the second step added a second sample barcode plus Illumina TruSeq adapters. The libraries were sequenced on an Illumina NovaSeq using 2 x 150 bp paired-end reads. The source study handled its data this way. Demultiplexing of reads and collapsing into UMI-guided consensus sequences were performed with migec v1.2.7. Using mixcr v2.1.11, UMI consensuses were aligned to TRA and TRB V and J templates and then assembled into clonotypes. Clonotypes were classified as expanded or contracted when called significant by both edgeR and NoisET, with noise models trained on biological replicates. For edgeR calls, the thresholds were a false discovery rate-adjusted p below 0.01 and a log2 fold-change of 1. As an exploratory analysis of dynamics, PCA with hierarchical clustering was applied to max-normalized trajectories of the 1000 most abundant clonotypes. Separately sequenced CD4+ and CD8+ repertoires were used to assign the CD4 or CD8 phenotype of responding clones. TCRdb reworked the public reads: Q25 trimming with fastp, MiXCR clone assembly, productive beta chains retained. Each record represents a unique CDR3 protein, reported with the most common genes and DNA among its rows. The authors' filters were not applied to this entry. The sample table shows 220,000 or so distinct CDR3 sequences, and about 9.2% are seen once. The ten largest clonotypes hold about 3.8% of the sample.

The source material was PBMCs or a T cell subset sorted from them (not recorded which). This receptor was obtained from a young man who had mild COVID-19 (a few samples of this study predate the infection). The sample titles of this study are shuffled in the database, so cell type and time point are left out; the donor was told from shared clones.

CDR3 sequence: CASGAGDQETQYF. The nucleotide sequence is TGTGCCAGCGGGGCCGGGGACCAAGAGACCCAGTACTTC. The V and J segments used are TRBV7-3 and TRBJ2-5; the D call is possibly TRBD1 or TRBD2, each sharing 5 bases. The V and J ends are trimmed by 8 bases and 0 bases, leaving 10 bases between them. The germline V gene sets CDR1 to SGHTA and CDR2 to FQGTGA. From the cysteine up to the phenylalanine, the CDR3 has a length of 13 residues. Just the 39-base CDR3 DNA is kept, in frame starting at base 1.